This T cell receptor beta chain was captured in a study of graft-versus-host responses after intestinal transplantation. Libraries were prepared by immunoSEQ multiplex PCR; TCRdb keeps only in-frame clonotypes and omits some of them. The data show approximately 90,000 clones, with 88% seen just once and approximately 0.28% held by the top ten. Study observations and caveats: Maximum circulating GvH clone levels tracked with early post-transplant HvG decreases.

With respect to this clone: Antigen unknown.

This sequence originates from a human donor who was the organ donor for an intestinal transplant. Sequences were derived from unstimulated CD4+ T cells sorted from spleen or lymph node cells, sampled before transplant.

The CDR3 DNA sequence: TGTGCCAGCAGTTCGGGGGTAGCGACCCAGTACTTC. This encodes CASSSGVATQYF. The gene calls are TRBV28 and TRBJ2-5, with a weak D call TRBD2 (6 bases). The CDR3 extends over 12 amino acids. Germline V gives CDR1 MDHEN, CDR2 SYDVKM. The V end lost 4 bases, the J end lost 7 bases, and 10 bases lay between the germline ends.